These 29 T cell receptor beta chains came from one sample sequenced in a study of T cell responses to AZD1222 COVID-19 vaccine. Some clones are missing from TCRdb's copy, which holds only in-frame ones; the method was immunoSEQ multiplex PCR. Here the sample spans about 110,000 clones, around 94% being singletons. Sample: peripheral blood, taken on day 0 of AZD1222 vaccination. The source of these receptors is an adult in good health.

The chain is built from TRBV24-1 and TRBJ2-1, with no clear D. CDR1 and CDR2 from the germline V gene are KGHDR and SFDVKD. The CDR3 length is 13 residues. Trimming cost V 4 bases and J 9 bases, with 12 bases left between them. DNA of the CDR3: TGTGCCACCAGTGACATCAGCCTAGGTGAGCAGTTCTTC. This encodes CATSDISLGEQFF.

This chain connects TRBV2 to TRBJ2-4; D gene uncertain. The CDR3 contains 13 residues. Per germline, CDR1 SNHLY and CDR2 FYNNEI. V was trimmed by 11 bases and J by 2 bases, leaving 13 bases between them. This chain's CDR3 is CAPSGVSKNIQYF. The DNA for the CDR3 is TGTGCCCCCTCTGGGGTCTCCAAAAACATTCAGTACTTC.

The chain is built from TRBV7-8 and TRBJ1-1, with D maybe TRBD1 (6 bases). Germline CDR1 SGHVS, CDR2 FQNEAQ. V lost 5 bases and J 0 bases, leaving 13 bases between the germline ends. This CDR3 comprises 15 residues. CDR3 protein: CASSVGGHVNTEAFF. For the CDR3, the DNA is TGTGCCAGCAGCGTCGGGGGACACGTGAACACTGAAGCTTTCTTT.

In nucleotides, the CDR3 is TGTGCCAGCACCCCCTGGACGGAGGGCACTGAAGCTTTCTTT. This codes for CASTPWTEGTEAFF. This chain links TRBV7-2 with TRBJ1-1; no reliable D call. Trimming cost V 7 bases and J 4 bases, with 16 bases left between them. Per the germline V gene, CDR1 is SGHTA and CDR2 is FQGNSA. The CDR3 sequence is 14 residues long.

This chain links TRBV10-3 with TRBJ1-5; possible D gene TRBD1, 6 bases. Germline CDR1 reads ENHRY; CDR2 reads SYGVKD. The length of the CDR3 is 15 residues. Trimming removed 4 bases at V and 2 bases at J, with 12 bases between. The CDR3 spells CAISAWSGGNQPQHF. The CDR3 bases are TGTGCCATCAGTGCTTGGTCAGGGGGCAATCAGCCCCAGCATTTT.

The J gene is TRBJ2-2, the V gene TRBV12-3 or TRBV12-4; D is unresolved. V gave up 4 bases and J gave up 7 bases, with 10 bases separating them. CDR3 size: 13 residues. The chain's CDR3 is CASSWKGIGELFF. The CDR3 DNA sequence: TGTGCCAGCAGTTGGAAGGGAATCGGGGAGCTGTTTTTT.

The CDR3 DNA follows: TGTGCCAGCAGCTCGCGAGGGGCCGCACGCACTGAAGCTTTCTTT. Translation gives CASSSRGAARTEAFF. V gene TRBV11-2 combines with J gene TRBJ1-1, with D possibly TRBD1 on 5 matching bases. V was cut by 4 bases and J by 4 bases, with 16 bases left in between. The CDR3 consists of 15 residues. Germline CDR1 SGHAT, CDR2 FQNNGV.

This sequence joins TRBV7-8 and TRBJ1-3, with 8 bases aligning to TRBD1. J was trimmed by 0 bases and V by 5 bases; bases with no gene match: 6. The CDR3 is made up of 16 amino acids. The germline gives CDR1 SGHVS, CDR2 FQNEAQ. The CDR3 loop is CASSLRTGNSGNTIYF. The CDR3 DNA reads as TGTGCCAGCAGCCTCAGGACAGGGAACTCTGGAAACACCATATATTTT.

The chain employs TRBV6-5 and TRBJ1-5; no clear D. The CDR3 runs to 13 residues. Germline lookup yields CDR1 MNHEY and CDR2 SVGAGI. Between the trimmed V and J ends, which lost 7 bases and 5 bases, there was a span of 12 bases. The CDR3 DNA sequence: TGTGCCAGCACCGAACAGACTGATCAGCCCCAGCATTTT. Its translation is CASTEQTDQPQHF.

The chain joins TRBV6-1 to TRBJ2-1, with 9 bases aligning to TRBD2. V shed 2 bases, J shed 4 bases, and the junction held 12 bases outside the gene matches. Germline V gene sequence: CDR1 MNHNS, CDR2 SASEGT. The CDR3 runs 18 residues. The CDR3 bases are TGTGCCAGCAGTGAACAAACACCCCTAGCGGGGACTTACAATGAGCAGTTCTTC. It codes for CASSEQTPLAGTYNEQFF.

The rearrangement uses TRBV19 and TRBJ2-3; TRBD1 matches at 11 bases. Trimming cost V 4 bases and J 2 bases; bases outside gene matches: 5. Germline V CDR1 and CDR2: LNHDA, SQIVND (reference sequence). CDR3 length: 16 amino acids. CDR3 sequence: CASSTRTGGNTDTQYF. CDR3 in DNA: TGTGCCAGTAGTACCCGGACAGGGGGCAACACAGATACGCAGTATTTT.

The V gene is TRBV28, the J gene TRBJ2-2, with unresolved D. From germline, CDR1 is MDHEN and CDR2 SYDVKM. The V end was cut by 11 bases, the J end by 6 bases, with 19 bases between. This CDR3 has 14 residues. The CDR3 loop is CACLTDGYPGELFF. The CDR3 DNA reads TGTGCCTGCTTGACGGACGGCTACCCCGGGGAGCTGTTTTTT.

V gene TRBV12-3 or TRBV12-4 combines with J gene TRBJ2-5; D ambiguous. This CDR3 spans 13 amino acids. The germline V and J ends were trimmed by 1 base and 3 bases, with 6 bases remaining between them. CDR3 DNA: TGTGCCAGCAGTTTAGGTAGGGAAGAGACCCAGTACTTC. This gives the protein CASSLGREETQYF.

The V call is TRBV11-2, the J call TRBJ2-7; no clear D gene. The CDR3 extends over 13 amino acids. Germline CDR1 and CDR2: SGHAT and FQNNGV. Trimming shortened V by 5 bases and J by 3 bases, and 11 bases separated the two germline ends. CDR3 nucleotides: TGTGCCAGCAGCATAATTTCAGACTACGAGCAGTACTTC. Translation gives CASSIISDYEQYF.

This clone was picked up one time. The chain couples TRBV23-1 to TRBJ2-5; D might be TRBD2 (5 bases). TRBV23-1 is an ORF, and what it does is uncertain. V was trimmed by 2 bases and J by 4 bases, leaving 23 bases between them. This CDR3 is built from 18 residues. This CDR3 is CASSQISALLRVGETQYF. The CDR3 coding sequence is TGCGCCAGCAGTCAAATCTCAGCACTATTGCGGGTCGGAGAGACCCAGTACTTC.

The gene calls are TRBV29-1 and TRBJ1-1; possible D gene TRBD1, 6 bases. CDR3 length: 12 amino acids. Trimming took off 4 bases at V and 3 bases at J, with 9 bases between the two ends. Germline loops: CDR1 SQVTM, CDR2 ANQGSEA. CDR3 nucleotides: TGCAGCGTTGTGGGGGCGGACACTGAAGCTTTCTTT. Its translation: CSVVGADTEAFF. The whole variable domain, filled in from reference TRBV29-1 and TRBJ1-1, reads SAVISQKPSRDICQRGTSLTIQCQVDSQVTMMFWYRQQPGQSLTLIATANQGSEATYESGFVIDKFPISRPNLTFSTLTVSNMSPEDSSIYLCSVVGADTEAFFGQGTRLTVV.

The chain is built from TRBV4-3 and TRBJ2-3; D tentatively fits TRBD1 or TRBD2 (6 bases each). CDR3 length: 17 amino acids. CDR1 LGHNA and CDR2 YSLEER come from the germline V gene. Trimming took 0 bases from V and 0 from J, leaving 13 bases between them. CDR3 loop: CASSQDSRGASTDTQYF. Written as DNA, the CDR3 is TGCGCCAGCAGCCAAGATAGTAGGGGGGCCAGCACAGATACGCAGTATTTT.

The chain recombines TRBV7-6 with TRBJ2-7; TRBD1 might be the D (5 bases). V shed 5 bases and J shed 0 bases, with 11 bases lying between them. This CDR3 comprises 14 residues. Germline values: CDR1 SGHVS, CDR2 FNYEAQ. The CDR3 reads CASSRQSLSYEQYF. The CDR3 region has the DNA TGTGCCAGCAGCCGACAGTCCCTCTCCTACGAGCAGTACTTC.

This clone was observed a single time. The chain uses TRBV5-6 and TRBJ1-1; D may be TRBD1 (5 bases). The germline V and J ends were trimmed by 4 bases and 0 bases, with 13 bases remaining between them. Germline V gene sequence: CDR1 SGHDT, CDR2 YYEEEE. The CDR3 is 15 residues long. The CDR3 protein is CASSPRQLLNTEAFF. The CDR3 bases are TGTGCCAGCAGCCCTAGACAGCTTTTGAACACTGAAGCTTTCTTT.

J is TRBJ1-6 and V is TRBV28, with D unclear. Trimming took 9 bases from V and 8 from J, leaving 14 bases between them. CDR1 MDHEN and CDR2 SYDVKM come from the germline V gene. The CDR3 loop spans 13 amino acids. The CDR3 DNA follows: TGTGCCAGTCGCAGGATGACCTATTCACCCCTCCACTTT. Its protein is CASRRMTYSPLHF.

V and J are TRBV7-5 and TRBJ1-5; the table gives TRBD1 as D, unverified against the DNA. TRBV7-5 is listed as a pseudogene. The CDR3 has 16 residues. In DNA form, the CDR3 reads TGTGCCAGAAGCCGCGGTGGACCAGGGGACAATCAGCCCCAGCATTTT. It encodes CARSRGGPGDNQPQHF.

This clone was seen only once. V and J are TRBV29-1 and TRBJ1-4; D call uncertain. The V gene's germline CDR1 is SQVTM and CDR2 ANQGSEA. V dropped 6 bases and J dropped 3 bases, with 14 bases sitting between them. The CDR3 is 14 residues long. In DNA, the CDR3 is TGCAGCGTAGCGACGGATGGTTCTAATGAAAAACTGTTTTTT. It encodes CSVATDGSNEKLFF.

The CDR3 DNA sequence: TGTGCCAGCAGCTTGAGTGGGAGGGATGCTGACTATGGCTACACCTTC. Its translation: CASSLSGRDADYGYTF. The chain is built from TRBV7-3 and TRBJ1-2; D unclear. Deletions cut 3 bases from V and 3 bases from J, with 17 bases between. Germline lookup yields CDR1 SGHTA and CDR2 FQGTGA. The CDR3 has 16 amino acids.

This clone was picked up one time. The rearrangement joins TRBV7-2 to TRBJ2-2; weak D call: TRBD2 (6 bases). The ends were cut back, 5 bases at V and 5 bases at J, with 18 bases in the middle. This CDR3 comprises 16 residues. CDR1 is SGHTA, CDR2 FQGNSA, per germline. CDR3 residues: CASSLKVGLRTGELFF. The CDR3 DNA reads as TGTGCCAGCAGCCTAAAGGTGGGACTCAGAACCGGGGAGCTGTTTTTT.

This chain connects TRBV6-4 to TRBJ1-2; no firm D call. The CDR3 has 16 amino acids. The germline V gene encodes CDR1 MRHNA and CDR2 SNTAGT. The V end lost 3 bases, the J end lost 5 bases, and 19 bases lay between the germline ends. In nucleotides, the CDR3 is TGTGCCAGCAGTGAAACTCGTAAGCGGGTCTCTTATGGCTACACCTTC. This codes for CASSETRKRVSYGYTF.

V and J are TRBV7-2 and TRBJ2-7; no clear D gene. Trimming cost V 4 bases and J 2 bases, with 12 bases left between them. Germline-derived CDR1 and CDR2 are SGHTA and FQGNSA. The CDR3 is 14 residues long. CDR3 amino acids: CASSSNYPPYEQYF. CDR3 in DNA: TGTGCCAGCAGCTCGAATTATCCCCCCTACGAGCAGTACTTC.

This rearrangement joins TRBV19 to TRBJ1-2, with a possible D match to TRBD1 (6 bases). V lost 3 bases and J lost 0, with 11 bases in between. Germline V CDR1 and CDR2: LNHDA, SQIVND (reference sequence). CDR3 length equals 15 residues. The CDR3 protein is CASSMIRGSNYGYTF. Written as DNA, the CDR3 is TGTGCCAGTAGTATGATCAGGGGCTCTAACTATGGCTACACCTTC.

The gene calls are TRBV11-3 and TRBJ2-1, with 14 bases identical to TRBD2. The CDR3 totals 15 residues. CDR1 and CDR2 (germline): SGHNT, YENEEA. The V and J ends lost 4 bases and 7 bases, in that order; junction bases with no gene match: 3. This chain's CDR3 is CASSYGLAGGNEQFF. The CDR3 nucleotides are TGTGCCAGCAGCTACGGACTAGCGGGAGGTAATGAGCAGTTCTTC.

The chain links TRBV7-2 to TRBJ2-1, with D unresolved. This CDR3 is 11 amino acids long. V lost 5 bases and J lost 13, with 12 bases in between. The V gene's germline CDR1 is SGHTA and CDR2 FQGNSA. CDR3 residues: CASSPQLLQFF. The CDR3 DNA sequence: TGTGCCAGCAGCCCCCAGCTCCTTCAGTTCTTC.